This TCR beta chain originates from a study of cytomegalovirus exposure and HLA in healthy donors. Study-wide context: Across around 400 genotyped donors, just over 80% landed in the Caucasian-associated ancestry cluster.

Study-level points and caveats: About 87% or about 30% of the time was how often most TCR beta V segments were productive, according to an earlier analysis. Associated with HLA alleles at 0.05 false discovery rate in a later analysis were around 15,000 TCR beta sequences.

Those who donated were healthy bone marrow donors. V shed 5 bases and J shed 1 base, with 8 bases lying between them. The CDR3 runs to 13 residues. CDR1 MNHEY and CDR2 SMNVEV come from the germline V gene (reference sequence). Concerning this clone itself: Its target is not known.

Use of 60 Vbeta and 13 Jbeta primers characterized the PCR. The repertoire was sequenced with immunoSEQ multiplex PCR; TCRdb's copy has only in-frame clones and lacks some. The sample yields about 62,000 clones, roughly 75% seen once. The sequenced sample consisted of PBMCs. The chain employs TRBV27 and TRBJ1-2; D is uncertain. The receptor was derived from a woman aged 30 to 39 in good health and CMV-seronegative. CDR3: CASSLRSNYGYTF. CDR3 DNA: TGTGCCAGCAGTCTTCGGAGTAACTATGGCTACACCTTC.